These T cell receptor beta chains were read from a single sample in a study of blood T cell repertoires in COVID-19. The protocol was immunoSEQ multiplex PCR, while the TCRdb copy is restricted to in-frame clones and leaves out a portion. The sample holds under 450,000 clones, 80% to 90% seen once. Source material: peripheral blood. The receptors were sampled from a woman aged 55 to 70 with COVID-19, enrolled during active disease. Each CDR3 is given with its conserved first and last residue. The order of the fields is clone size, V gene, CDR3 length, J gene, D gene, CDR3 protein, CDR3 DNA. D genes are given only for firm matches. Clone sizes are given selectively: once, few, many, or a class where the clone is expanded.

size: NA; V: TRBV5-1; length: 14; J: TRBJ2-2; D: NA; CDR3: CASSLGRGTGELFF; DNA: TGCGCCAGCAGCTTGGGCCGGGGCACCGGGGAGCTGTTTTTT
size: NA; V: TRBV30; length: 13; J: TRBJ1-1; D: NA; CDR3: CAWKKQPNTEAFF; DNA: TGTGCCTGGAAGAAACAACCGAACACTGAAGCTTTCTTT
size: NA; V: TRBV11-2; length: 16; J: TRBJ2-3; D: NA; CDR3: CASSLRSGSSTDTQYF; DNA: TGTGCCAGCAGCTTACGCAGCGGGTCTAGCACAGATACGCAGTATTTT
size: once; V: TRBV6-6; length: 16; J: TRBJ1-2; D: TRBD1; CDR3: CASSYPTRTGIRGYTF; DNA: TGTGCCAGCAGTTACCCAACGCGGACAGGGATACGTGGCTACACCTTC
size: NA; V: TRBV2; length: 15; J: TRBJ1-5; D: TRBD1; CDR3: CASSGTDRGGQPQHF; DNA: TGTGCCAGCAGTGGCACCGACAGGGGAGGCCAGCCCCAGCATTTT
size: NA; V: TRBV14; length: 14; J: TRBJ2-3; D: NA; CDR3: CASSHTRFTDTQYF; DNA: TGTGCCAGCAGCCATACTAGATTCACAGATACGCAGTATTTT
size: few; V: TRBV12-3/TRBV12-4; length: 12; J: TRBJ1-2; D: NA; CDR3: CASSRGGYGYTF; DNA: TGTGCCAGCAGTCGGGGAGGCTATGGCTACACCTTC
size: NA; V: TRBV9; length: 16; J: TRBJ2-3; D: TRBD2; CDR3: CASSVASSGVVVTQYF; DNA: TGTGCCAGCAGCGTAGCGTCTAGCGGGGTCGTAGTTACGCAGTATTTT
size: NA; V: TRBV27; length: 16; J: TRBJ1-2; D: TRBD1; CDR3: CASSPRAGGAPYGYTF; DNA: TGTGCCAGCAGTCCGAGGGCAGGGGGCGCCCCCTATGGCTACACCTTC
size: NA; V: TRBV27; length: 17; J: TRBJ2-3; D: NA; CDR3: CASSLFGLRYSADTQYF; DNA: TGTGCCAGCAGTTTATTTGGGTTGAGGTATTCGGCAGATACGCAGTATTTT
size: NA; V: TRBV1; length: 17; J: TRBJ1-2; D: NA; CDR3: CTSSQDRLDRGLDGYTF; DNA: TGCACCAGCAGCCAAGATCGTTTGGACAGGGGGCTTGATGGCTACACCTTC
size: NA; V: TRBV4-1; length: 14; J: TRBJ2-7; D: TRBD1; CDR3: CASSQAGTGYEQYF; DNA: TGCGCCAGCAGCCAGGCCGGGACAGGTTACGAGCAGTACTTC
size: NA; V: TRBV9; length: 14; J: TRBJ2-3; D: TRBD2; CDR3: CASSGSGGADTQYF; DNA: TGTGCCAGCAGCGGGAGCGGGGGGGCAGATACGCAGTATTTT
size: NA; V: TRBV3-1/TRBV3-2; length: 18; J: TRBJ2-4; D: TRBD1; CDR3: CASSQDHGTGGGKNIQYF; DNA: TGTGCCAGCAGCCAAGATCACGGTACAGGGGGCGGCAAAAACATTCAGTACTTC
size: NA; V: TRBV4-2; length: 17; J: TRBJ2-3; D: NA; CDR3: CASSQDRGTDFTDTQYF; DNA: TGTGCCAGCAGCCAAGATCGGGGGACCGACTTCACAGATACGCAGTATTTT
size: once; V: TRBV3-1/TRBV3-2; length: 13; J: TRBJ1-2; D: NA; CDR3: CASSQETINGYTF; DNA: TGTGCCAGCAGCCAAGAGACTATTAATGGCTACACCTTC
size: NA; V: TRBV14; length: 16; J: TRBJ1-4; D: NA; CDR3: CASSQDPGNSEEKLFF; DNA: TGTGCCAGCAGCCAAGATCCGGGGAACTCTGAAGAAAAACTGTTTTTT
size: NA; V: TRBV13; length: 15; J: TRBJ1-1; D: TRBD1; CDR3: CASSLGGTGNTEAFF; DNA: TGTGCCAGCAGCTTAGGCGGGACAGGGAATACTGAAGCTTTCTTT
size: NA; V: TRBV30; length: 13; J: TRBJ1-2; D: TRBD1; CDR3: CAAQGAAGYGYTF; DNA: TGTGCCGCCCAGGGGGCCGCTGGTTATGGCTACACCTTC
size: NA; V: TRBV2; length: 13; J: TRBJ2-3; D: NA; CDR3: CASSTGLRDTQYF; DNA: TGTGCCAGCAGCACAGGGTTGAGGGATACGCAGTATTTT
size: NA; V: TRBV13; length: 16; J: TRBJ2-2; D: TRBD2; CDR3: CASSQTSGGAPGELFF; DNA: TGTGCCAGCAGCCAAACTAGCGGGGGGGCCCCCGGGGAGCTGTTTTTT
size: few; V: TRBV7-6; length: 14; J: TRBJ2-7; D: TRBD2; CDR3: CASSLRAGAYEQYF; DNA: TGTGCCAGCAGCTTAAGAGCGGGGGCCTACGAGCAGTACTTC
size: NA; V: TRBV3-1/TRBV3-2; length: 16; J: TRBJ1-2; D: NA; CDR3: CASSQDLGVPYYGYTF; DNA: TGTGCCAGCAGCCAAGATCTCGGGGTTCCGTACTATGGCTACACCTTC
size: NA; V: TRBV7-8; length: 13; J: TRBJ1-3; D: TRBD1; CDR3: CASSLGLVRDSDF; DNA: TGTGCCAGCAGCTTAGGACTAGTGAGGGACAGTGATTTT
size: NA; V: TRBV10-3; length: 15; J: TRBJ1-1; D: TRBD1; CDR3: CAISESAGGMTEAFF; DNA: TGTGCCATCAGTGAGTCGGCAGGGGGCATGACTGAAGCTTTCTTT
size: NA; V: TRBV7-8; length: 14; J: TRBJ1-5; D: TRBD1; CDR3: CASSTDRVGQPQHF; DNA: TGTGCCAGCAGCACCGACAGGGTTGGTCAGCCCCAGCATTTT
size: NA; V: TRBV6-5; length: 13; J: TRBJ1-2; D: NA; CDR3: CASSLTGLYGYTF; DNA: TGTGCCAGCAGTTTAACAGGTCTTTATGGCTACACCTTC
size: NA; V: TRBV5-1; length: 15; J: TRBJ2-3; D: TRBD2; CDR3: CASSLVPGGPDTQYF; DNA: TGCGCCAGCAGCTTGGTTCCGGGGGGGCCAGATACGCAGTATTTT
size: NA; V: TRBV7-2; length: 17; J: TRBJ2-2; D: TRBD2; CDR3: CASSLEPSGGADGELFF; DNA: TGTGCCAGCAGCTTAGAGCCTAGCGGGGGGGCCGACGGGGAGCTGTTTTTT
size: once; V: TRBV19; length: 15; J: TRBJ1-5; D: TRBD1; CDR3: CASSIKDRGHQPQHF; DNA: TGTGCCAGTAGTATAAAGGACAGGGGCCATCAGCCCCAGCATTTT
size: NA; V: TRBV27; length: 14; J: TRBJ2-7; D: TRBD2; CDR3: CASSPWVSGVEQYF; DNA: TGTGCCAGCAGTCCCTGGGTTAGCGGGGTCGAGCAGTACTTC
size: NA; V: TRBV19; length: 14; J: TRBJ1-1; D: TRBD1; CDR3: CASSLIDRVAEAFF; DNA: TGTGCCAGTAGCCTGATAGACAGGGTAGCTGAAGCTTTCTTT
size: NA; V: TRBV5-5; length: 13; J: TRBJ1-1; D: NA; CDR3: CASSLDLYTEAFF; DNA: TGTGCCAGCAGCTTGGACTTGTACACTGAAGCTTTCTTT
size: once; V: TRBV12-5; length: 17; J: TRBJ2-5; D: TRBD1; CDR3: CASGLVLDRGLKETQYF; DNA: TGTGCTAGTGGTTTGGTACTGGACAGGGGCCTTAAGGAGACCCAGTACTTC
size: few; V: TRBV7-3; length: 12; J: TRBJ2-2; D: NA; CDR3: CASSLNTGELFF; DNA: TGTGCCAGCAGCCTAAACACCGGGGAGCTGTTTTTT
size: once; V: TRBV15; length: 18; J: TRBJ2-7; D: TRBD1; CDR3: CATSRDNRGTGITYEQYF; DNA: TGTGCCACCAGCAGAGATAATAGGGGGACAGGGATTACCTACGAGCAGTACTTC
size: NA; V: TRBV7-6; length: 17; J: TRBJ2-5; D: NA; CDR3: CASSSFSTLGARETQYF; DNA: TGTGCCAGCAGCTCCTTTTCCACCCTGGGGGCGAGAGAGACCCAGTACTTC
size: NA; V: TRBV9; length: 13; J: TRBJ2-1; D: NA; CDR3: CATSPEGGGEQFF; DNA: TGTGCCACCTCACCGGAGGGAGGGGGGGAGCAGTTCTTC
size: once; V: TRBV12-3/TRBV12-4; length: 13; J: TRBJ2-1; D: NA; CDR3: CASSPRASAEQFF; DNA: TGTGCCAGCAGCCCCAGGGCCTCGGCTGAGCAGTTCTTC
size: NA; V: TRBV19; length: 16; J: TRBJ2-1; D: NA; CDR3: CASSIVRGGLYNEQFF; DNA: TGTGCCAGTAGTATAGTGAGGGGGGGGCTGTACAATGAGCAGTTCTTC
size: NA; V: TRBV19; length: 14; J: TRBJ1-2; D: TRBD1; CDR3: CASRQTGSVYGYTF; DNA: TGTGCCAGTAGGCAGACAGGGTCGGTCTATGGCTACACCTTC
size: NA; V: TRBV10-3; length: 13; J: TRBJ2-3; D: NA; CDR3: CAIHPSGRDTQYF; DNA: TGTGCCATCCACCCCTCGGGGAGAGATACGCAGTATTTT
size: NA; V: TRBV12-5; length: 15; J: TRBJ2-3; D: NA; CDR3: CASALIQAWTDTQYF; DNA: TGTGCTAGTGCCTTAATACAGGCGTGGACAGATACGCAGTATTTT
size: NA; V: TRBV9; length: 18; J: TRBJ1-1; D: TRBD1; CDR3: CASSRGTGGAGSRTEAFF; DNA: TGTGCCAGCAGCCGCGGGACAGGGGGCGCGGGTAGTAGGACTGAAGCTTTCTTT
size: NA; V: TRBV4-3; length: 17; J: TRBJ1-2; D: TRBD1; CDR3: CASSQEMMGTGYYGYTF; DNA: TGCGCCAGCAGCCAAGAAATGATGGGGACAGGGTACTATGGCTACACCTTC
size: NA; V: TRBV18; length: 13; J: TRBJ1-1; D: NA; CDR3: CASSPLEYTEAFF; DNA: TGTGCCAGCTCACCACTGGAGTACACTGAAGCTTTCTTT
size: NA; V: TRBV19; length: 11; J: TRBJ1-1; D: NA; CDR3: CARGRNTEAFF; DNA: TGTGCCAGGGGGAGGAACACTGAAGCTTTCTTT
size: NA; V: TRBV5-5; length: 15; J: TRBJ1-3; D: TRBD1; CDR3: CASSAGQGTGNTIYF; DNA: TGTGCCAGCAGCGCCGGACAGGGAACTGGAAACACCATATATTTT
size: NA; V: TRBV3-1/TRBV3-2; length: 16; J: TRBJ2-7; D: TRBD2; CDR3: CASSQVPGTSDDEQYF; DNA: TGTGCCAGCAGCCAAGTTCCCGGGACTAGCGACGACGAGCAGTACTTC
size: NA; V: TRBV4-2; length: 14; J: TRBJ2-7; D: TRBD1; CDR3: CASSPATGAYEQYF; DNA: TGTGCCAGCAGCCCCGCGACAGGGGCCTACGAGCAGTACTTC
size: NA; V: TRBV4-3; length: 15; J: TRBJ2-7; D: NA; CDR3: CASSQEWMGESEQYF; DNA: TGCGCCAGCAGCCAAGAATGGATGGGAGAATCGGAGCAGTACTTC
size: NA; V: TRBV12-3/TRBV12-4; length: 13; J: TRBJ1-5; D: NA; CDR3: CASSSGGGQPQHF; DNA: TGTGCCAGCAGTTCTGGGGGGGGCCAGCCCCAGCATTTT
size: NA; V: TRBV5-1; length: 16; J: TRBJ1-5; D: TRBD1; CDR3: CASSLDGQGSNQPQHF; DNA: TGCGCCAGCAGCTTGGATGGACAGGGGAGCAATCAGCCCCAGCATTTT
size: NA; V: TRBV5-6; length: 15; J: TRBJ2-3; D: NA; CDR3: CASSLAWTVSHTQYF; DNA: TGTGCCAGCAGCTTGGCCTGGACAGTTTCCCATACGCAGTATTTT
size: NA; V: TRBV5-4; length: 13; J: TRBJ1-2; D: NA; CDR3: CASSLQGRGGYTF; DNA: TGTGCCAGCAGCTTACAGGGTCGAGGCGGCTACACCTTC
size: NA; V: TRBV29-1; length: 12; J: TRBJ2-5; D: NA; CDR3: CSVAGRVETQYF; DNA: TGCAGCGTTGCGGGTCGTGTTGAGACCCAGTACTTC
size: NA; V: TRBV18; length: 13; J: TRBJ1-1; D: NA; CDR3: CASSPTANTEAFF; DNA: TGTGCCAGCTCACCTACAGCTAACACTGAAGCTTTCTTT
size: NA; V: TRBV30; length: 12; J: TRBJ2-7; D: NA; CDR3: CAWSRQVGEQYF; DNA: TGTGCCTGGAGTCGACAGGTGGGTGAGCAGTACTTC
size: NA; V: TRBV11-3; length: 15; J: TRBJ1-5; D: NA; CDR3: CASSLGGCWNQPQHF; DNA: TGTGCCAGCAGCTTAGGAGGGTGTTGGAATCAGCCCCAGCATTTT